This T cell receptor beta chain was identified in a study of T-cell memory formation after mild COVID-19. Study information: Each donor largely had its own TCR clusters.

General observations from the study: Second-wave clones reaching peak frequency on day 37 lacked confirmed SARS-CoV-2 specificity. From day 15 to 85, contracting clones were balanced between CD4 and CD8, whereas later expanders leaned toward CD4+.

Constant-segment-primed 5'RACE gave TCR alpha and TCR beta cDNA libraries with sample barcodes and UMIs. From the 5' RACE reads, TCRdb called clonotypes with MiXCR, one entry per CDR3 protein. The sample has approximately 560,000 distinct CDR3 sequences, about 18% seen once. This clonotype has just a few counts. Its target is not known. The CDR3 is made up of 13 amino acids. V was clipped by 7 bases and J by 1 base, with 10 bases between them. The clonotype was recovered from an adult woman who had mild COVID-19 (a few samples of this study predate the infection). Cell type and time point are not known. This chain uses TRBV12-3 or TRBV12-4 with TRBJ1-1; D not resolved. The sample was PBMCs or a T cell subset sorted from them (not recorded which). CDR3 in DNA: TGTGCCAGCACCGGCCTGACGAACACTGAAGCTTTCTTT. It encodes CASTGLTNTEAFF.